This T cell receptor beta chain was captured by sequencing in a study of T cell repertoires in cytomegalovirus infection. TCRdb reprocessed the reads with MiXCR, giving one entry per CDR3 protein. The sample consists of hundreds of thousands of distinct CDR3 sequences, 24% of them appearing once. Trimming took 3 bases from V and 4 from J, leaving 18 bases between them. From germline, CDR1 is LNHDA and CDR2 SQIVND (reference sequence). This CDR3 has 16 amino acids. This receptor was identified in a human donor in good health (CMV status not recorded). Some clones in this sample may be carry-over from other donors' samples. Specimen: CD8+ T cells from PBMCs. V is TRBV19 and J is TRBJ1-1, with no clear D. In nucleotides, the CDR3 is TGTGCCAGTAGTATCCTAGACCGGCCCCGAGGCACTGAAGCTTTCTTT. As protein: CASSILDRPRGTEAFF.